This T cell receptor (beta chain) was found in a study of circulating CD8 cells and anti-PD-1 response in melanoma. Study information: Treatment was intravenous nivolumab at 3 mg/kg every 2 weeks. Study results and caveats: Some patients were treatment-naive; others were previously treated. Clonotype sharing was highest between DPOS and TIGIT subsets.

The CDR3 contains 15 residues. CDR1 SGHAT and CDR2 FQDESV come from the germline V gene (reference sequence). The V gene end was trimmed by 6 bases and the J gene end by 2 bases; junction bases not matched to a gene: 7. Each library started from around 14 ng of total RNA using the QIAseq Immune Repertoire TCR panel. MiXCR, run by TCRdb on the reads, gives a single entry per CDR3 protein. The sample totals approximately twelve distinct CDR3 sequences. From live CD3+CD8+TCRalphabeta+ cells, four PD-1 and/or TIGIT subsets were sorted. This clonotype came up once. Its antigen is undetermined. V gene TRBV11-1 combines with J gene TRBJ2-1; 7 positions agree with TRBD1. This receptor was identified in a human donor with melanoma. The input for sequencing was CD8+ T cells from PBMCs, taken at baseline or after one month of anti-PD-1 therapy (not recorded which). This chain's CDR3 is CASRSTGTAYNEQFF. The CDR3 region has the DNA TGTGCCAGCAGATCAACCGGGACAGCCTACAATGAGCAGTTCTTC.